These 10 T cell receptor beta chains were all obtained from the same sample, sequenced in a study of control samples from healthy donors and cancer patients. Produced via immunoSEQ multiplex PCR; TCRdb's table is partial and in-frame only. Here the sample spans about 250,000 clones, over 75% being singletons. Sequenced material: PBMCs. These receptors all stem from a woman aged 55-69 years with lung cancer.

The J gene is TRBJ1-1, the V gene TRBV6-5; D is perhaps TRBD1 (5 bases). The CDR3 totals 13 residues. The germline V and J ends were trimmed by 4 bases and 1 base, with 7 bases remaining between them. Looked up from germline, CDR1 is MNHEY and CDR2 is SVGAGI. As DNA, the CDR3 is TGTGCCAGCAGTTCGACAGCGAACACTGAAGCTTTCTTT. Its protein product is CASSSTANTEAFF.

CDR3 sequence (DNA): TGTGCCAGCAGTGACTCACCTTCCCCCTACGAGCAGTACTTC. It encodes CASSDSPSPYEQYF. V and J are TRBV28 and TRBJ2-7; D not resolved. Per germline, CDR1 MDHEN and CDR2 SYDVKM. CDR3 length: 14 residues. Trimming took 5 bases from V and 2 from J, leaving 13 bases between them. Using reference TRBV28 and TRBJ2-7 for the parts outside the CDR3, the full variable domain is DVKVTQSSRYLVKRTGEKVFLECVQDMDHENMFWYRQDPGLGLRLIYFSYDVKMKEKGDIPEGYSVSREKKERFSLILESASTNQTSMYLCASSDSPSPYEQYFGPGTRLTVT.

This chain links TRBV27 with TRBJ1-5, with 8 bases identical to TRBD1. Unmatched junction bases numbered 8, after V lost 7 bases and J lost 6 bases. The CDR3 extends over 14 amino acids. Germline-derived CDR1 and CDR2 are MNHEY and SMNVEV (reference sequence). The CDR3 DNA reads TGTGCCAGCACCCCAGGGGGCGGGGGTCAGCCCCAGCATTTT. Translation: CASTPGGGGQPQHF.

The chain carries TRBV11-2 and TRBJ2-1; TRBD1 agrees at 8 bases. V gave up 4 bases and J gave up 0 bases; unmatched junction bases: 5. The germline gives CDR1 SGHAT, CDR2 FQNNGV. The CDR3 is made up of 16 amino acids. CDR3 protein: CASSSLQGGSYNEQFF. CDR3 DNA: TGTGCCAGCAGCTCGTTACAGGGGGGCTCCTACAATGAGCAGTTCTTC.

V is TRBV5-4 and J is TRBJ2-3, with 7 bases fitting TRBD2. Germline V gene lookup returns CDR1 SGHNT and CDR2 YYREEE (reference sequence). J lost 0 bases, V lost 4 bases, and 11 bases had no gene match. There are 17 residues in the CDR3. The CDR3 DNA is TGTGCCAGCAGCCTACCCGTCGGTAGCGGGAGCACAGATACGCAGTATTTT. Amino acid sequence: CASSLPVGSGSTDTQYF.

The DNA of the CDR3 is TGCGCCACCAACCCCGCGGGAGGGAACAATGAGCAGTTCTTC. It translates to CATNPAGGNNEQFF. The chain employs TRBV5-1 and TRBJ2-1; 9 bases map to TRBD2. Germline trimming cut 9 bases from V and 5 bases from J; bases unmatched to any gene: 9. Germline CDR1 SGHRS, CDR2 YFSETQ. The CDR3 runs 14 residues.

The rearrangement joins TRBV3-1 (or the pseudogene TRBV3-2) to TRBJ1-2; 10 bases are shared with TRBD1. Trimming cost V 1 base and J 2 bases; bases outside gene matches: 4. This CDR3 comprises 16 residues. Germline CDR1 reads LGHDT; CDR2 reads YNNKEL (reference sequence). The CDR3 bases are TGTGCCAGCAGCCAAGGCCTGGGACAGGGGAACTATGGCTACACCTTC. This codes for CASSQGLGQGNYGYTF.

The CDR3 coding sequence is TGTGCCATCAGTGGGACTAGCGGGGGGGAGACCCAGTACTTC. It translates to CAISGTSGGETQYF. The chain has TRBV10-3 and TRBJ2-5, with 14 bases lining up with TRBD2. The length of the CDR3 is 14 residues. V was pared by 4 bases and J by 5 bases, with 0 bases of the junction left unmatched. In germline, CDR1 is ENHRY, CDR2 SYGVKD.

The rearrangement links TRBV7-2 to TRBJ1-5; D not certain. The CDR3 is 13 residues long. Germline V gene sequence: CDR1 SGHTA, CDR2 FQGNSA. V was trimmed by 0 bases and J by 5 bases, leaving 5 bases between them. In DNA form, the CDR3 reads TGTGCCAGCAGCTTAGCCGTTTATCAGCCCCAGCATTTT. It is translated as CASSLAVYQPQHF.

This chain joins TRBV5-6 and TRBJ2-2; 8 positions agree with TRBD2. Germline trimming cut 3 bases from V and 6 bases from J; bases unmatched to any gene: 10. The CDR3 length is 16 residues. Germline V lookup: CDR1 SGHDT, CDR2 YYEEEE. This CDR3 is CASSSPPGLDPGELFF. CDR3 bases: TGTGCCAGCAGCTCCCCTCCGGGACTAGATCCCGGGGAGCTGTTTTTT.